The TCR beta chain described here comes from a study of blood T cell repertoires in COVID-19. Study-level background: Spain, Italy and the United States supplied samples that represented acute and convalescent COVID-19. Nucleic acid was either cDNA or gDNA, and it came from T cells, B-cell-depleted T cells, or PBMCs.

Trimming took 2 bases from V and 4 from J, leaving 6 bases between them. CDR3 length: 13 residues. The germline V gene encodes CDR1 MGHRA and CDR2 YSYEKL. In the original analysis: Researchers report that nucleated cell counts were estimated from reference gene primer amplification. Repertoires were generated with immunoSEQ multiplex PCR, while TCRdb's copy carries only in-frame clones and drops some. V and J calls and clone size are those listed in that table; D and trimming were worked out from the DNA. Found here are hundreds of thousands of clones, about 88% of them singletons; the top ten hold 0.72%.

The chain uses TRBV4-1 and TRBJ1-5, with no clear D. The material sequenced was peripheral blood. This receptor was identified in a man aged 40-49 years with acute or convalescent COVID-19. The CDR3 DNA is TGCGCCAGCAGCCAACTAGTTAATCAGCCCCAGCATTTT. It translates to CASSQLVNQPQHF.